Below are 7 T cell receptor beta chains sequenced from a single sample in a study of blood T cell repertoires in COVID-19. The method was immunoSEQ multiplex PCR; TCRdb's version includes in-frame clones alone and lacks a portion of them. The sample holds under 45,000 clones; roughly 80% are singletons and the top ten take approximately 15%. Sequencing input: peripheral blood. These receptors were obtained from a human donor in a cohort sampled during active COVID-19.

This sequence joins TRBV30 and TRBJ1-1; a weak D match, TRBD1 (6 bases). The CDR3 totals 15 residues. CDR1 and CDR2 from the germline V gene are GTSNPN and SVGIG (reference sequence). The V gene lost 2 bases and the J gene lost 4 bases, with 17 bases spanning the gap. CDR3 DNA sequence: TGTGCCTGGAGTTCACTAGGACAGTCTCGCACTGAAGCTTTCTTT. This encodes CAWSSLGQSRTEAFF.

The chain couples TRBV21-1 to TRBJ1-1; the DNA was not compared with TRBD1, the D call given in the table. TRBV21-1 is described as a pseudogene. This CDR3 is built from 19 residues. The CDR3 coding sequence is TGTGCCAGCAGCCCCCGAGAGGACAGGGGGCGCCTTCTCTCGTCTGAAGCTTTCTTT. Translating it yields CASSPREDRGRLLSSEAFF.

CDR3 nucleotide sequence: TGCGCCAGCAGCTTAGGGAGTTCTGGAAACACCATATATTTT. Encoded protein: CASSLGSSGNTIYF. The gene calls are TRBV5-1 and TRBJ1-3; D not resolved. The germline V gene has CDR1 SGHRS and CDR2 YFSETQ. CDR3 length: 14 residues. V lost 2 bases, J lost 1 base, and 7 bases lay in between.

The V and J genes are TRBV5-1 and TRBJ1-6; D might be TRBD1 (5 bases). Deletions cut 1 base from V and 7 bases from J, with 12 bases between. Germline CDR1 is SGHRS and CDR2 is YFSETQ. The CDR3 runs to 15 residues. The CDR3: CASSLSPGKNSPLHF. CDR3 DNA sequence: TGCGCCAGCAGCTTGTCACCAGGGAAGAATTCACCCCTCCACTTT.

The CDR3, as DNA: TGTGCCAGCAGTGGGGATCGCGGGGTGGCCGCCGAGACCCAGTACTTC. Translating it yields CASSGDRGVAAETQYF. The chain employs TRBV2 and TRBJ2-5; D might be TRBD2 (6 bases). Germline CDR1 and CDR2: SNHLY and FYNNEI. V lost 4 bases and J 5 bases, leaving 20 bases between the germline ends. CDR3 length: 16 amino acids.

V gene TRBV5-1 combines with J gene TRBJ1-2; D uncertain. The ends were cut back, 4 bases at V and 8 bases at J, with 21 bases in the middle. Germline assignment: CDR1 SGHRS and CDR2 YFSETQ. The CDR3 has 15 amino acids. As DNA, the CDR3 is TGCGCCAGCAGCGGAATGGCAGCCGGGGTCCACGGCTACACCTTC. This encodes CASSGMAAGVHGYTF.

A single count supports this clone. This sequence joins TRBV7-9 and TRBJ1-2; perhaps TRBD1 as D (5 bases). This CDR3 has 14 amino acids. V dropped 1 base and J dropped 4 bases, with 10 bases sitting between them. Germline V gene sequence: CDR1 SEHNR, CDR2 FQNEAQ (reference sequence). Written as DNA, the CDR3 is TGTGCCAGCAGCTTAGTTCAGGGCGGCTATGGCTACACCTTC. Its translation: CASSLVQGGYGYTF. Drawing the rest from reference TRBV7-9 and TRBJ1-2, the complete variable domain is DTGVSQNPRHKITKRGQNVTFRCDPISEHNRLYWYRQTLGQGPEFLTYFQNEAQLEKSRLLSDRFSAERPKGSFSTLEIQRTEQGDSAMYLCASSLVQGGYGYTFGSGTRLTVV.